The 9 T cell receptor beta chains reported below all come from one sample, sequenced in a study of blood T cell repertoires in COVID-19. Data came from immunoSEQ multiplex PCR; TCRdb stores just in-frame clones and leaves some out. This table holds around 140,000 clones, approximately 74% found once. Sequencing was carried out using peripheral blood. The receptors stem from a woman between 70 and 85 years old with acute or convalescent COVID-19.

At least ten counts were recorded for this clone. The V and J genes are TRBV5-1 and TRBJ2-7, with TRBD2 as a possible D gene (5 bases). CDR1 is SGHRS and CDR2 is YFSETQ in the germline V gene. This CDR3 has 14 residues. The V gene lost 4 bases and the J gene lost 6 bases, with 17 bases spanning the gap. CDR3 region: CASSLGGGNREQYF. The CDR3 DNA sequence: TGCGCCAGCAGCCTAGGAGGCGGAAATCGCGAGCAGTACTTC.

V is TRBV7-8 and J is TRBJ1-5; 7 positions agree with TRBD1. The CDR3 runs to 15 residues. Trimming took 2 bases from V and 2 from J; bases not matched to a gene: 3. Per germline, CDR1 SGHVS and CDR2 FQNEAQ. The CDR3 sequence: CASSLRDRGNQPQHF. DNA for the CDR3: TGTGCCAGCAGCTTAAGAGACAGGGGCAATCAGCCCCAGCATTTT. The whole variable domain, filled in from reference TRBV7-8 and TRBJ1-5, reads GAGVSQSPRYKVAKRGQDVALRCDPISGHVSLFWYQQALGQGPEFLTYFQNEAQLDKSGLPSDRFFAERPEGSVSTLKIQRTQQEDSAVYLCASSLRDRGNQPQHFGDGTRLSIL.

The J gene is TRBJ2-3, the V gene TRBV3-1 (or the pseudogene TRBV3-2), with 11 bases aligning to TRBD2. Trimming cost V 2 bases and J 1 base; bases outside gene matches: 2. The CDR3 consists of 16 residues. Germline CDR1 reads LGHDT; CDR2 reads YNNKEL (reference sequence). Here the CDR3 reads CASSQLTSGGTDTQYF. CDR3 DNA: TGTGCCAGCAGCCAATTGACTAGCGGGGGCACAGATACGCAGTATTTT.

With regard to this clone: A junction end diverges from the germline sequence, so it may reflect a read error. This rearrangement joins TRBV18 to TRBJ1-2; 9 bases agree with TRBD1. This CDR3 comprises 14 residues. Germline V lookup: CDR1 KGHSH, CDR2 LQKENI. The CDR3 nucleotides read TGTGCCAGCACACCGGACAGGGGAGTCTATGGCTACACCTTC. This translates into CASTPDRGVYGYTF.

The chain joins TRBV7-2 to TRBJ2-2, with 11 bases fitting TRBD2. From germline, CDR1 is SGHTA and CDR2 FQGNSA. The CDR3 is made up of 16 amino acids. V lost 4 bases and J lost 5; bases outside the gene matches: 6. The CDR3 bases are TGTGCCAGCAGCTCATTAGCGGGGGGGCGTACCGGGGAGCTGTTTTTT. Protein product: CASSSLAGGRTGELFF.

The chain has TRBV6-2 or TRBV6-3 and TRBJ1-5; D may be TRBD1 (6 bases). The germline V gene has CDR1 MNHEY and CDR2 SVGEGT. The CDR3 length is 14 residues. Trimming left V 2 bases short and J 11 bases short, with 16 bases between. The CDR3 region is CASSYKLKGVTQHF. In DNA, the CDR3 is TGTGCCAGCAGTTACAAACTGAAGGGGGTGACCCAGCATTTT.

The CDR3 nucleotides read TGTGCCAGCTTTGATCCGGGACAGAGCTATGGCTACACCTTC. The encoded protein is CASFDPGQSYGYTF. This sequence joins TRBV7-2 and TRBJ1-2; TRBD1 matches at 7 bases. There are 14 residues in the CDR3. The V gene's germline CDR1 is SGHTA and CDR2 FQGNSA. V was pared by 8 bases and J by 4 bases, with 10 bases of the junction left unmatched.

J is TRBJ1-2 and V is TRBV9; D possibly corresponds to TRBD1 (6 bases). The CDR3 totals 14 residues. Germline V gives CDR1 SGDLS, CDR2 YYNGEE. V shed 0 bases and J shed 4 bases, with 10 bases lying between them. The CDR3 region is CASSVDDRSYGYTF. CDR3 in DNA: TGTGCCAGCAGCGTAGATGACAGGAGCTATGGCTACACCTTC.

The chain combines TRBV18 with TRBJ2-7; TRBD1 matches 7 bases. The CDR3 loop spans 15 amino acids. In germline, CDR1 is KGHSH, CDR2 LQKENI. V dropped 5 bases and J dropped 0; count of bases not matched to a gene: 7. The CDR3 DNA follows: TGTGCCAGCTCAGCGGACAGGACGAGCTCCTACGAGCAGTACTTC. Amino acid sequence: CASSADRTSSYEQYF. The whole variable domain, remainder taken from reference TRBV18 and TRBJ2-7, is NAGVMQNPRHLVRRRGQEARLRCSPMKGHSHVYWYRQLPEEGLKFMVYLQKENIIDESGMPKERFSAEFPKEGPSILRIQQVVRGDSAAYFCASSADRTSSYEQYFGPGTRLTVT.